The rows below give T cell receptor beta chains drawn from one sample of a study of T cell changes during pregnancy in multiple sclerosis. Using immunoSEQ multiplex PCR, the repertoire was profiled, and TCRdb retains in-frame clones only, with some absent. The table shows almost 25,000 clones, with around 90% occurring only once. The sequencing used CD4+ T cells from peripheral blood mononuclear cells, collected in the first trimester of pregnancy. The receptor set was obtained from a female donor in good health, enrolled as a control in a pregnancy study. CDR3s include the opening cysteine and the closing phenylalanine or tryptophan. A D gene is named only where the DNA matches it firmly. The listing skips clone size in some rows; elsewhere it reads once, few, many or a size class.

d_gene: TRBD2; len: 15; abundance: NA; j_gene: TRBJ2-5; v_gene: TRBV6-5; CDR3aa: CASRILAGGPETQYF; CDR3nt: TGTGCCAGCAGGATACTAGCGGGAGGGCCAGAGACCCAGTACTTC
d_gene: NA; len: 13; abundance: NA; j_gene: TRBJ1-4; v_gene: TRBV7-8; CDR3aa: CASSLGTRVELFF; CDR3nt: TGTGCCAGCAGCTTAGGGACGAGGGTGGAACTGTTTTTT
d_gene: TRBD1; len: 15; abundance: NA; j_gene: TRBJ2-7; v_gene: TRBV5-1; CDR3aa: CASSPGGQGIYEQYF; CDR3nt: TGCGCCAGCAGCCCCGGAGGACAGGGAATCTACGAGCAGTACTTC
d_gene: TRBD1; len: 14; abundance: NA; j_gene: TRBJ1-5; v_gene: TRBV2; CDR3aa: CASSRDRGGQPQHF; CDR3nt: TGTGCCAGCAGTCGGGACAGGGGGGGTCAGCCCCAGCATTTT
d_gene: NA; len: 13; abundance: NA; j_gene: TRBJ2-3; v_gene: TRBV5-1; CDR3aa: CASSLGPTDTQYF; CDR3nt: TGCGCCAGCAGCTTGGGGCCCACAGATACGCAGTATTTT
d_gene: NA; len: 14; abundance: few; j_gene: TRBJ1-4; v_gene: TRBV30; CDR3aa: CAWSVLGGPEKLFF; CDR3nt: TGTGCCTGGAGTGTACTGGGGGGGCCCGAAAAACTGTTTTTT
d_gene: NA; len: 16; abundance: NA; j_gene: TRBJ1-6; v_gene: TRBV19; CDR3aa: CASSKERVRGNSPLHF; CDR3nt: TGTGCCAGTTCCAAAGAAAGGGTTCGAGGGAATTCACCCCTCCACTTT
d_gene: TRBD2; len: 14; abundance: NA; j_gene: TRBJ2-7; v_gene: TRBV19; CDR3aa: CASRTSGTDYEQYF; CDR3nt: TGTGCCAGTAGAACTAGCGGGACGGACTACGAGCAGTACTTC
d_gene: NA; len: 17; abundance: NA; j_gene: TRBJ2-1; v_gene: TRBV19; CDR3aa: CASSGPTLAPNYNEQFF; CDR3nt: TGTGCCAGTAGCGGGCCCACCCTAGCCCCCAATTACAATGAGCAGTTCTTC
d_gene: NA; len: 16; abundance: NA; j_gene: TRBJ2-1; v_gene: TRBV7-9; CDR3aa: CASSLLGTDLYNEQFF; CDR3nt: TGTGCCAGCAGCTTATTGGGTACAGATCTCTACAATGAGCAGTTCTTC
d_gene: NA; len: 14; abundance: NA; j_gene: TRBJ1-2; v_gene: TRBV9; CDR3aa: CASSGFREASGYTF; CDR3nt: TGTGCCAGCAGCGGATTCAGGGAGGCGAGTGGCTACACCTTC
d_gene: TRBD1; len: 14; abundance: NA; j_gene: TRBJ2-2; v_gene: TRBV7-7; CDR3aa: CASRRTGGTGELFF; CDR3nt: TGTGCTAGCAGACGGACAGGTGGTACCGGGGAGCTGTTTTTT
d_gene: NA; len: 11; abundance: few; j_gene: TRBJ1-1; v_gene: TRBV14; CDR3aa: CASSRGQEAFF; CDR3nt: TGTGCCAGCAGTCGTGGACAGGAAGCTTTCTTT
d_gene: TRBD1; len: 16; abundance: NA; j_gene: TRBJ1-4; v_gene: TRBV7-2; CDR3aa: CASSGGTGGTNEKLFF; CDR3nt: TGTGCCAGCAGCGGGGGGACAGGGGGAACTAATGAAAAACTGTTTTTT
d_gene: NA; len: 15; abundance: NA; j_gene: TRBJ1-1; v_gene: TRBV7-9; CDR3aa: CASSPKDRLNTEAFF; CDR3nt: TGTGCCAGCAGCCCAAAAGACAGGCTGAACACTGAAGCTTTCTTT
d_gene: NA; len: 14; abundance: NA; j_gene: TRBJ2-2; v_gene: TRBV19; CDR3aa: CASSRQGNTGELFF; CDR3nt: TGTGCCAGTAGTCGGCAGGGGAACACCGGGGAGCTGTTTTTT
d_gene: NA; len: 14; abundance: NA; j_gene: TRBJ1-1; v_gene: TRBV29-1; CDR3aa: CSVAIDRPNTEAFF; CDR3nt: TGCAGCGTTGCAATCGACAGACCGAACACTGAAGCTTTCTTT
d_gene: TRBD1; len: 14; abundance: NA; j_gene: TRBJ2-5; v_gene: TRBV2; CDR3aa: CASSATGVRETQYF; CDR3nt: TGTGCCAGCAGTGCTACAGGGGTTCGGGAGACCCAGTACTTC
d_gene: TRBD1; len: 14; abundance: NA; j_gene: TRBJ2-7; v_gene: TRBV5-5; CDR3aa: CASSPGQEFYEQYF; CDR3nt: TGTGCCAGCAGCCCGGGACAGGAATTCTACGAGCAGTACTTC
d_gene: NA; len: 14; abundance: NA; j_gene: TRBJ1-2; v_gene: TRBV7-3; CDR3aa: CASSPVAGSYGYTF; CDR3nt: TGTGCCAGCAGCCCCGTGGCCGGGTCCTATGGCTACACCTTC
d_gene: NA; len: 14; abundance: NA; j_gene: TRBJ1-1; v_gene: TRBV5-6; CDR3aa: CASSLVFVSGHNVW; CDR3nt: TGTGCCAGCAGCTTGGTTTTCGTGTCAGGCCATAATGTATGG
d_gene: NA; len: 14; abundance: once; j_gene: TRBJ2-3; v_gene: TRBV2; CDR3aa: CASLRDVSADTQYF; CDR3nt: TGTGCCAGCCTGCGGGACGTCAGTGCAGATACGCAGTATTTT
d_gene: NA; len: 12; abundance: NA; j_gene: TRBJ1-2; v_gene: TRBV5-4; CDR3aa: CASTADRYGYTF; CDR3nt: TGTGCCAGCACCGCCGACAGATATGGCTACACCTTC
d_gene: NA; len: 14; abundance: medium-sized; j_gene: TRBJ2-1; v_gene: TRBV21-1; CDR3aa: CASSPPSPYNEQFF; CDR3nt: TGTGCCAGCAGCCCTCCCTCCCCCTACAATGAGCAGTTCTTC
d_gene: TRBD2; len: 14; abundance: NA; j_gene: TRBJ2-7; v_gene: TRBV6-1; CDR3aa: CASNRLAGDYEQYF; CDR3nt: TGTGCCAGCAACCGACTAGCGGGGGATTACGAGCAGTACTTC
d_gene: NA; len: 12; abundance: few; j_gene: TRBJ1-1; v_gene: TRBV4-1; CDR3aa: CASSQVGTEAFF; CDR3nt: TGCGCCAGCAGCCAAGTCGGGACTGAAGCTTTCTTT
d_gene: NA; len: 14; abundance: once; j_gene: TRBJ1-4; v_gene: TRBV19; CDR3aa: CASTAGTSNEKLFF; CDR3nt: TGTGCCAGTACAGCCGGGACATCTAATGAAAAACTGTTTTTT
d_gene: NA; len: 13; abundance: NA; j_gene: TRBJ2-7; v_gene: TRBV4-2; CDR3aa: CASSQDLSRSSVF; CDR3nt: TGTGCCAGCAGCCAAGACCTCTCCCGGTCTAGTGTTTTC
d_gene: TRBD1; len: 16; abundance: NA; j_gene: TRBJ1-5; v_gene: TRBV25-1; CDR3aa: CASRGVSQGVDQPQHF; CDR3nt: TGTGCCAGCAGAGGAGTGAGCCAGGGGGTGGATCAGCCCCAGCATTTT
d_gene: NA; len: 14; abundance: NA; j_gene: TRBJ2-7; v_gene: TRBV7-9; CDR3aa: CASTPGGSMYEQYF; CDR3nt: TGTGCCAGCACCCCTGGAGGTAGTATGTACGAGCAGTACTTC
d_gene: TRBD1; len: 15; abundance: NA; j_gene: TRBJ2-1; v_gene: TRBV5-1; CDR3aa: CASSLAGTGVNEQFF; CDR3nt: TGCGCCAGCAGCTTGGCCGGGACAGGGGTCAATGAGCAGTTCTTC
d_gene: TRBD2; len: 12; abundance: NA; j_gene: TRBJ2-7; v_gene: TRBV29-1; CDR3aa: CSAVRGGYEQYF; CDR3nt: TGCAGCGCGGTCCGGGGGGGCTACGAGCAGTACTTC
d_gene: NA; len: 14; abundance: few; j_gene: TRBJ1-2; v_gene: TRBV5-1; CDR3aa: CASNRDAANYGYTF; CDR3nt: TGCGCCAGCAACCGAGACGCGGCTAACTATGGCTACACCTTC
d_gene: NA; len: 17; abundance: NA; j_gene: TRBJ2-3; v_gene: TRBV23-1; CDR3aa: CASSQSEREKRVDTQYF; CDR3nt: TGCGCCAGCAGTCAATCCGAACGGGAGAAGAGGGTAGATACGCAGTATTTT
d_gene: TRBD1; len: 15; abundance: NA; j_gene: TRBJ1-1; v_gene: TRBV6-6; CDR3aa: CASSYGDRGLTEAFF; CDR3nt: TGTGCCAGCAGTTACGGAGACAGGGGCCTCACTGAAGCTTTCTTT
d_gene: TRBD1; len: 15; abundance: once; j_gene: TRBJ1-5; v_gene: TRBV5-1; CDR3aa: CASSMQGDPDQPQHF; CDR3nt: TGCGCCAGCAGCATGCAGGGGGACCCGGATCAGCCCCAGCATTTT
d_gene: TRBD1; len: 14; abundance: NA; j_gene: TRBJ2-7; v_gene: TRBV27; CDR3aa: CASSLGTGSNEQYF; CDR3nt: TGTGCCAGCAGTTTAGGGACAGGGTCAAACGAGCAGTACTTC